Sequencing of this T cell receptor (beta chain) was carried out in a study of T cells in Graves' hyperthyroidism and ophthalmopathy. Study information: Pretreatment peripheral blood was obtained at initial diagnosis. Study-level points and caveats: Blood shared most expanded thyroid clonotypes above 0.001.

From RNA transcripts, TCR beta CDR3 regions were amplified. With the HTBI primer set, the TCR CDR3 went through a first round of RT-PCR. One entry per CDR3 protein, called by TCRdb with MiXCR from the multiplex PCR reads. The profile shows hundreds of thousands of distinct CDR3 sequences, approximately 40% of them singletons. Stability of Graves' hyperthyroidism was defined as absent ophthalmopathy progression within 18 months. Pregnant or lactating patients were excluded, as were those with uncontrolled infection or other autoimmune disease. Remarks on this clonotype: Antigen unknown.

The CDR3 has 16 residues. CDR1 is SQVTM, CDR2 ANQGSEA, per germline. Trimming shortened V by 5 bases and J by 0 bases, and 14 bases separated the two germline ends. The rearrangement links TRBV29-1 to TRBJ2-6; D not certain. Sample: blood. The clonotype originates from a man between 18 and 35 years old with Graves' hyperthyroidism. The CDR3 coding sequence is TGCAGCGTTTGGGAACTCCGAGCCTCTGGGGCCAACGTCCTGACTTTC. Its protein is CSVWELRASGANVLTF.